This is a list of T cell receptor beta chains from one sample in a study of CD8+ T cells in alopecia areata. Sequenced by immunoSEQ multiplex PCR; TCRdb stores in-frame clones only, minus some. Of about 150,000 clones in the sample, 62% were seen once. The sequencing input was CD8+ T cells sorted from blood. These receptors originate from a human donor in good health. Both conserved end residues are part of each CDR3. The D gene is left open where the match is weak. The listing skips clone size in some rows; elsewhere it reads once, few, many or a size class.

NA | TRBJ2-3 | NA | TRBV7-9 | TGTGCCAGCCGGGGGGCCTCCCGGACCACAGATACGCAGTATTTT | CASRGASRTTDTQYF
NA | TRBJ2-3 | TRBD1 | TRBV5-1 | TGCGCCAGCAGGGTAGAAGCAGGGGGTGCAGATACGCAGTATTTT | CASRVEAGGADTQYF
NA | TRBJ1-1 | NA | TRBV14 | TGTGCCAGCAGCCAAGGGGCGGGGAGGGGAGCTGAAGCTTTCTTT | CASSQGAGRGAEAFF
NA | TRBJ2-5 | TRBD2 | TRBV2 | TGTGCCAGCAGTGAGTCCCAGCGGGACCTTTCGGGGACCCAGTACTTC | CASSESQRDLSGTQYF
NA | TRBJ2-1 | TRBD2 | TRBV9 | TGTGCCAGCAGCGTGACTAGCGGGAGGGAGCAGTTCTTC | CASSVTSGREQFF
NA | TRBJ1-1 | NA | TRBV27 | TGTGCCAGCGGGAACACTGAAGCTTTCTTT | CASGNTEAFF
NA | TRBJ2-3 | NA | TRBV4-2 | TGTGCCAGCAGCCAAGAACGGGGTACAGATACGCAGTATTTT | CASSQERGTDTQYF
NA | TRBJ2-1 | TRBD2 | TRBV5-1 | TGCGCCAGCAGCATACCGGGACTAGAGTATGTGGATGAGCAGTTCTTC | CASSIPGLEYVDEQFF
NA | TRBJ2-1 | NA | TRBV25-1 | TGTGCCAGCAGTGCGACCTCCTACAATGAGCAGTTCTTC | CASSATSYNEQFF
few | TRBJ2-3 | NA | TRBV2 | TGTGCCAGGGAGGGGGGCACAGATACGCAGTATTTT | CAREGGTDTQYF
NA | TRBJ2-1 | TRBD2 | TRBV2 | TGTGCCAGCAGCTCGACTAGCGGGGCAAACAATGAGCAGTTCTTC | CASSSTSGANNEQFF
NA | TRBJ2-1 | NA | TRBV5-1 | TGCGCCAGCAGCTTGAACGGGAATGAGCAGTTCTTC | CASSLNGNEQFF
NA | TRBJ1-2 | NA | TRBV29-1 | TGCAGCGTTGATCAGGGCAGGGACGGACTCTATGGCTACACCTTC | CSVDQGRDGLYGYTF
NA | TRBJ2-7 | NA | TRBV11-2 | TGTGCCAGCAGCTTAGCAGGGAGCTCCTACGAGCAGTACTTC | CASSLAGSSYEQYF
NA | TRBJ2-7 | NA | TRBV5-1 | TGCGCCAGCAGCTTGGCTTTAGGGGGGAGCTCCTACGAGCAGTACTTC | CASSLALGGSSYEQYF
NA | TRBJ2-7 | NA | TRBV5-1 | TGCGCCAGCAGCTCCCTGGGGGTAGGCGACGGAACCTACGAGCAGTACTTC | CASSSLGVGDGTYEQYF
NA | TRBJ2-3 | TRBD2 | TRBV5-6 | TGTGCCAGCAGCTCTCTCCTAGCGGGAAGCACAGATACGCAGTATTTT | CASSSLLAGSTDTQYF
NA | TRBJ2-5 | NA | TRBV29-1 | TGCAGCGTTGAACCTCCCGCGGACTCAGAGACCCAGTACTTC | CSVEPPADSETQYF
NA | TRBJ1-1 | NA | TRBV29-1 | TGCAGCGTTGATGGGGCAGACATGAACACTGAAGCTTTCTTT | CSVDGADMNTEAFF
NA | TRBJ1-2 | NA | TRBV7-9 | TGTGCCAGCAGCTCTCATGAGAATAGCTACACCTTC | CASSSHENSYTF
NA | TRBJ2-7 | NA | TRBV29-1 | TGCAGCGTAAAAGACAGCCCCTCCTACGAGCAGTACTTC | CSVKDSPSYEQYF
once | TRBJ1-3 | NA | TRBV9 | TGTGCCAGCTGGGTCGAGCTCTCTGGAAACACCATATATTTT | CASWVELSGNTIYF
NA | TRBJ2-7 | TRBD1 | TRBV7-9 | TGTGCCAGCAGTGAGACAGGGACCTACGAGCAGTACTTC | CASSETGTYEQYF
NA | TRBJ2-2 | TRBD1 | TRBV6-6 | TGTGCCAGCAGCCGGGACAGCTACACCGGGGAGCTGTTTTTT | CASSRDSYTGELFF
NA | TRBJ2-7 | NA | TRBV30 | TGTGCCTGGGGGGGGAGAGGTTCCTACGAGCAGTACTTC | CAWGGRGSYEQYF
NA | TRBJ1-2 | NA | TRBV5-8 | TGTGCCAGCAGCCTTCTCTCGGTTAGCGGTGGCTACACCTTC | CASSLLSVSGGYTF
NA | TRBJ2-4 | NA | TRBV19 | TGTGCCAGTAGTATAGATCTTATAGGATCGAAAAACATTCAGTACTTC | CASSIDLIGSKNIQYF
few | TRBJ2-4 | NA | TRBV27 | TGTGCCAGCGGGAGAAACATTCAGTACTTC | CASGRNIQYF
few | TRBJ2-7 | TRBD1 | TRBV7-8 | TGTGCCAGCAGCTTATCGGAACAGGGGGCCTACGAGCAGTACTTC | CASSLSEQGAYEQYF
NA | TRBJ2-2 | TRBD2 | TRBV30 | TGTGCCTGGGTACCGGCCGCGGGGGGCAGTGGCACCGGGGAGCTGTTTTTT | CAWVPAAGGSGTGELFF
NA | TRBJ2-2 | NA | TRBV29-1 | TGCAGCGTTGATGGGCTCGCAGGGCGGGAACCCGGGGAGCTGTTTTTT | CSVDGLAGREPGELFF
NA | TRBJ2-7 | NA | TRBV5-1 | TGCGCCAGCAGCTTGGGAGGGGACGAGCAGTACTTC | CASSLGGDEQYF
NA | TRBJ2-7 | TRBD1 | TRBV4-1 | TGCGCCAGCAGCCACTCACAGGGGGTCCAAGGCTACGAGCAGTACTTC | CASSHSQGVQGYEQYF
few | TRBJ2-1 | TRBD2 | TRBV29-1 | TGCAGCGTTGTAGGGCTAGCGGACGCATCAAATGAGCAGTTCTTC | CSVVGLADASNEQFF
NA | TRBJ2-1 | TRBD2 | TRBV28 | TGTGCCAGCAGCAGCCCCGGGACTAGCGGCCGTGAGCAGTTCTTC | CASSSPGTSGREQFF
NA | TRBJ1-1 | NA | TRBV13 | TGTGCCAGCAGCCACCCTGTCCCCACTGAAGCTTTCTTT | CASSHPVPTEAFF
once | TRBJ1-2 | NA | TRBV4-1 | TGCGCCAGCAGCCCGGGGGGGGGCGCGTCTTCTGGCTACACCTTC | CASSPGGGASSGYTF
NA | TRBJ2-6 | NA | TRBV29-1 | TGCAGCGTTCTTTTGAGGGGCCATCGTTCTGGGGCCAACGTCCTGACTTTC | CSVLLRGHRSGANVLTF
once | TRBJ2-1 | NA | TRBV27 | TGTGCCAGCAGTTTATTGACCCCGACAGGTCCTTACAATGAGCAGTTCTTC | CASSLLTPTGPYNEQFF